These 27 T cell receptor beta chains came from one sample sequenced in a study of cytotoxic CD8 clonotypes in ibrutinib-treated CLL. Measured with immunoSEQ multiplex PCR; TCRdb has only the in-frame clones, and not every one. This sample carries 250,000 to 350,000 clones, 60% to 80% of them seen once, and the ten largest clones take around 5.1%. This sample comprised PBMCs, obtained at disease progression, from a patient treated with ibrutinib. These receptors were collected from a human donor with chronic lymphocytic leukemia.

This clone has only a few counts. The rearrangement uses TRBV11-1 and TRBJ2-3; D is perhaps TRBD2 (6 bases). Germline V gene lookup returns CDR1 SGHAT and CDR2 FQDESV (reference sequence). Trimming took 6 bases from V and 0 from J, leaving 22 bases between them. There are 18 residues in the CDR3. CDR3 in amino acids: CASSSTLFGTPSTDTQYF. The DNA of the CDR3 is TGTGCCAGCAGTTCGACACTCTTCGGGACTCCCAGCACAGATACGCAGTATTTT.

V is TRBV6-5 and J is TRBJ2-3; D is unclear. The V end lost 10 bases, the J end lost 5 bases, and 13 bases lay between the germline ends. CDR1 and CDR2 from the germline V gene are MNHEY and SVGAGI. The CDR3 covers 12 residues. The CDR3 DNA sequence: TGTGCCACACAAACTACCGGAGATACGCAGTATTTT. The encoded protein is CATQTTGDTQYF.

The chain uses TRBV7-2 and TRBJ1-1; 9 positions match TRBD1. Trimming removed 5 bases from V and 7 bases from J; junction bases left unmatched: 8. Per the germline V gene, CDR1 is SGHTA and CDR2 is FQGNSA. The CDR3 is made up of 14 amino acids. CDR3 coding DNA: TGTGCCAGCAGCCTCACAGGGGGCGGAGGTGAAGCTTTCTTT. Its translation: CASSLTGGGGEAFF.

As concerns this clone: In the same sample, other DNA sequences code for this CDR3. The chain employs TRBV25-1 and TRBJ2-7; D uncertain. The germline gives CDR1 MGHDK, CDR2 SYGVNS. CDR3 length: 11 amino acids. Deletions cut 3 bases from V and 4 bases from J, with 4 bases between. For the CDR3, the DNA is TGTGCCAGCAGTGAGGGGTACGAGCAGTACTTC. It codes for CASSEGYEQYF.

The V and J genes are TRBV6-5 and TRBJ1-2; 7 nucleotides align to TRBD1. The CDR3 covers 13 residues. With 5 bases clipped from V and 5 bases from J, the junction kept 5 bases outside the gene matches. CDR1 and CDR2 from the germline V gene are MNHEY and SVGAGI. Written as DNA, the CDR3 is TGTGCCAGCAGTCAGGACAGGTCGTATGGCTACACCTTC. Translation gives CASSQDRSYGYTF.

The V call is TRBV29-1, the J call TRBJ2-1, with D perhaps TRBD2 (6 bases). Germline CDR1 is SQVTM and CDR2 is ANQGSEA. V lost 7 bases, J lost 8 bases, and 24 bases lay in between. This CDR3 contains 15 residues. The CDR3 protein is CSARPHRRGSDEQFF. The CDR3 DNA is TGCAGCGCCCGCCCCCATAGGCGGGGAAGCGATGAGCAGTTCTTC.

This chain connects TRBV7-2 to TRBJ2-1; D gene unclear. This CDR3 is 13 amino acids long. The germline V and J ends were trimmed by 2 bases and 4 bases, with 6 bases remaining between them. From germline, CDR1 is SGHTA and CDR2 FQGNSA. The CDR3 loop reads CASSLRQYNEQFF. The CDR3 DNA is TGTGCCAGCAGCTTAAGGCAGTACAATGAGCAGTTCTTC. Looking up the rest from reference TRBV7-2 and TRBJ2-1 gives the full variable domain: GAGVSQSPSNKVTEKGKDVELRCDPISGHTALYWYRQSLGQGLEFLIYFQGNSAPDKSGLPSDRFSAERTGGSVSTLTIQRTQQEDSAVYLCASSLRQYNEQFFGPGTRLTVL.

This chain joins TRBV5-6 and TRBJ1-2, with D unresolved. Germline values: CDR1 SGHDT, CDR2 YYEEEE. The ends were cut back, 0 bases at V and 8 bases at J, with 20 bases in the middle. This CDR3 has 16 residues. Here the CDR3 reads CASSLVAVSFERGYTF. The CDR3 DNA reads as TGTGCCAGCAGCTTGGTGGCAGTATCGTTCGAGAGGGGCTACACCTTC.

The chain couples TRBV4-1 to TRBJ1-2, with D hard to call. Germline V CDR1 and CDR2: MGHRA, YSYEKL. The V gene lost 3 bases and the J gene lost 1 base, with 12 bases spanning the gap. This CDR3 spans 15 amino acids. DNA for the CDR3: TGCGCCAGCAGCCAGGCCCGCCAGAGTAACTATGGCTACACCTTC. This codes for CASSQARQSNYGYTF.

The chain carries TRBV29-1 and TRBJ1-4; D gene unclear. Trimming stripped 2 bases from V and 4 bases from J, with 23 bases between. Germline V gives CDR1 SQVTM, CDR2 ANQGSEA. This CDR3 is 18 amino acids long. The DNA of the CDR3 is TGCAGCGTTGAAATCGGGCTAGTGGTAACGCCCGGTAATGAAAAACTGTTTTTT. Its translation is CSVEIGLVVTPGNEKLFF.

The chain is built from TRBV10-2 and TRBJ2-2; D possibly matches TRBD1 or TRBD2 (5 bases each). The CDR3 extends over 14 amino acids. V was trimmed by 6 bases and J by 3 bases, leaving 11 bases between them. Germline CDR1 reads WSHSY; CDR2 reads SAAADI. The CDR3 sequence is CASRGPIDTGELFF. The CDR3 coding sequence is TGCGCCAGCAGGGGACCTATAGACACCGGGGAGCTGTTTTTT.

The J gene is TRBJ2-2, the V gene TRBV10-3; D uncertain. The ends were cut back, 4 bases at V and 2 bases at J, with 5 bases in the middle. Germline V gives CDR1 ENHRY, CDR2 SYGVKD. This CDR3 contains 13 residues. CDR3 in DNA: TGTGCCATCAGTGTACATAACACCGGGGAGCTGTTTTTT. Its translation: CAISVHNTGELFF.

J is TRBJ2-7 and V is TRBV6-6, with D possibly being TRBD1 or TRBD2 (5 bases each). Trimming removed 6 bases at V and 3 bases at J, with 15 bases between. This CDR3 spans 14 amino acids. The V gene's germline CDR1 is MNHNY and CDR2 SVGAGI (reference sequence). CDR3 nucleotide sequence: TGTGCCAGCAGGCCCACGGGACCACACTACGAGCAGTACTTC. As protein: CASRPTGPHYEQYF.

This clone was detected only once. The rearrangement uses TRBV7-2 and TRBJ1-2; a possible D gene is TRBD1 (5 bases). This CDR3 comprises 15 residues. Germline loops: CDR1 SGHTA, CDR2 FQGNSA. V lost 3 bases to trimming and J lost 4 bases, with 15 bases between them. The chain's CDR3 is CASSFQAGGLYGYTF. The CDR3 DNA is TGTGCCAGCAGCTTCCAGGCTGGGGGACTCTATGGCTACACCTTC.

The chain has TRBV6-1 and TRBJ1-2; D not resolved. Germline V CDR1 and CDR2: MNHNS, SASEGT. The V and J ends lost 11 bases and 6 bases respectively, with 4 bases between them. There are 8 residues in the CDR3. Here the CDR3 reads CAGHGYTF. The CDR3 bases are TGTGCCGGCCATGGCTACACCTTC.

The gene calls are TRBV27 and TRBJ2-6; possible D gene TRBD1, 6 bases. Between the trimmed V and J ends, which lost 4 bases and 0 bases, there was a span of 16 bases. In germline, CDR1 is MNHEY, CDR2 SMNVEV (reference sequence). This CDR3 is built from 18 residues. DNA of the CDR3: TGTGCCAGCAGTTCGGCGACAGGTTTAAGCTCTGGGGCCAACGTCCTGACTTTC. Translated, it gives CASSSATGLSSGANVLTF.

The genes are TRBV7-6 and TRBJ2-3, with 8 bases identical to TRBD2. Germline values: CDR1 SGHVS, CDR2 FNYEAQ. V lost 5 bases to trimming and J lost 6 bases; unmatched junction nucleotides: 7. The CDR3 runs to 14 residues. CDR3 in DNA: TGTGCCAGCAGCCACGGGACTAGAAGTGATACGCAGTATTTT. This gives the protein CASSHGTRSDTQYF.

The rearrangement links TRBV2 to TRBJ2-1, with D perhaps matching TRBD2 (6 bases). Trimming removed 2 bases from V and 3 bases from J, with 14 bases in between. CDR3 length: 16 residues. In germline, CDR1 is SNHLY, CDR2 FYNNEI. In nucleotides, the CDR3 is TGTGCCAGCAGTGAAATTAGCGGATATTACTACAATGAGCAGTTCTTC. Its translation: CASSEISGYYYNEQFF.

The V call is TRBV7-3, the J call TRBJ2-2; D call uncertain. CDR1 and CDR2 from the germline V gene are SGHTA and FQGTGA. The V gene lost 4 bases and the J gene lost 4 bases, with 16 bases spanning the gap. The CDR3 is 16 residues long. DNA of the CDR3: TGTGCCAGCAGCTCAGCTCCCCGTCAAGTCACCGGGGAGCTGTTTTTT. Its protein is CASSSAPRQVTGELFF. The whole variable domain, filled in from reference TRBV7-3 and TRBJ2-2, reads GAGVSQTPSNKVTEKGKYVELRCDPISGHTALYWYRQSLGQGPEFLIYFQGTGAADDSGLPNDRFFAVRPEGSVSTLKIQRTERGDSAVYLCASSSAPRQVTGELFFGEGSRLTVL.

This chain uses TRBV28 with TRBJ2-6; TRBD1 agrees at 8 bases. The J segment lost 4 bases and the V segment lost 6 bases, leaving 8 bases of the junction unmatched. This CDR3 is 16 amino acids long. Germline V gene lookup returns CDR1 MDHEN and CDR2 SYDVKM. CDR3: CASSSARDRGANVLTF. Written as DNA, the CDR3 is TGTGCCAGCAGCTCCGCTCGGGACAGGGGGGCCAACGTCCTGACTTTC.

The chain has TRBV27 and TRBJ2-7, with D possibly TRBD2 on 7 matching bases. The V end was cut by 6 bases, the J end by 5 bases, with 17 bases between. This CDR3 is 14 amino acids long. The V gene's germline CDR1 is MNHEY and CDR2 SMNVEV (reference sequence). The DNA for the CDR3 is TGTGCCAGCAGGCAACAGGGAGGGGCCCACGAGCAGTACTTC. It specifies CASRQQGGAHEQYF.

V and J are TRBV6-5 and TRBJ2-5; D remains ambiguous. The germline V gene has CDR1 MNHEY and CDR2 SVGAGI. Trimming left V 6 bases short and J 13 bases short, with 24 bases between. The CDR3 runs 14 residues. The CDR3 protein is CASSTNPQELYLYF. DNA for the CDR3: TGTGCCAGCAGCACTAACCCCCAAGAGTTATACCTGTACTTC.

In its sample, this clone was seen a few times. One junction end disagrees with the germline gene, perhaps due to a read error. This chain uses TRBV19 with TRBJ2-7; TRBD2 aligns across 8 bases. The CDR3 runs to 11 residues. Germline CDR1 LNHDA, CDR2 SQIVND (reference sequence). CDR3 coding DNA: TGTGCCAGCCTCGGGGGGGGCGGAATGTGGTTC. Amino acid sequence: CASLGGGGMWF.

This clone occurred a few times. This chain connects TRBV18 to TRBJ2-3; 11 nucleotides line up with TRBD2. Germline V gene data show CDR1 as KGHSH and CDR2 as LQKENI. The trim removed 2 bases at V and 0 bases at J, leaving 7 bases unmatched. This CDR3 is built from 18 residues. The CDR3 spells CASSPIGTSGFSTDTQYF. CDR3 nucleotide sequence: TGTGCCAGCTCACCAATTGGGACTAGCGGATTCAGCACAGATACGCAGTATTTT.

The table lists this clone with a few counts. This chain uses TRBV6-1 with TRBJ1-5; TRBD1 might be the D (5 bases). The CDR3 sequence is 13 residues long. Germline V gene sequence: CDR1 MNHNS, CDR2 SASEGT. Trimming removed 7 bases from V and 4 bases from J, with 11 bases in between. The CDR3 here is CASKDNLNQPQHF. The CDR3 DNA is TGTGCCAGCAAGGACAATCTAAATCAGCCCCAGCATTTT.

The genes are TRBV4-1 and TRBJ1-6, with D hard to call. V was clipped by 4 bases and J by 9 bases, with 16 bases between them. This CDR3 region has 15 residues. Germline CDR1 MGHRA, CDR2 YSYEKL. This CDR3 reads CASSPDPSRSSPLHF. The CDR3 DNA reads as TGCGCCAGCAGCCCGGACCCCTCACGGAGTTCACCCCTCCACTTT.

The chain joins TRBV4-1 to TRBJ2-3, with D maybe TRBD1 (6 bases). Trimming took off 4 bases at V and 3 bases at J, with 23 bases between the two ends. The CDR3 has 18 residues. From germline, CDR1 is MGHRA and CDR2 YSYEKL. The CDR3 nucleotides are TGCGCCAGCAGCCCGGACCTCAAACTCAGGGGTAAAACAGATACGCAGTATTTT. It encodes CASSPDLKLRGKTDTQYF.